Reported below is one T cell receptor beta chain. The entry originates in a study of blood T cell repertoires in COVID-19. Here immunoSEQ multiplex PCR was the method, and the copy in TCRdb shows in-frame clones only, minus some. The table records 200,000 to 250,000 clones, around 88% of them present only once. V was clipped by 4 bases and J by 5 bases; unmatched bases: 3. Germline V CDR1 and CDR2: KGHSH, LQKENI. This CDR3 is 15 amino acids long. This chain joins TRBV18 and TRBJ2-1; 12 bases line up with TRBD2. The TCR was taken from a woman between 50 and 59 years old with acute COVID-19. The sequencing sample was made of PBMCs or T cells enriched from blood (not recorded which). As DNA, the CDR3 is TGTGCCAGCTCACTCCGGACTAGCGGGAACAATGAGCAGTTCTTC. The encoded protein is CASSLRTSGNNEQFF. The full variable domain, completed using reference TRBV18 and TRBJ2-1, is NAGVMQNPRHLVRRRGQEARLRCSPMKGHSHVYWYRQLPEEGLKFMVYLQKENIIDESGMPKERFSAEFPKEGPSILRIQQVVRGDSAAYFCASSLRTSGNNEQFFGPGTRLTVL.